This T cell receptor beta chain stems from a study of identifying expanded T cells in peripheral blood. Study-level findings and limits: Differentially abundant clones: around 1.1 between replicates, about 17 at about two weeks, approximately 18 at four. Across healthy donors, higher total template counts meant significantly greater approximately two-week count variance.

A word on this clone: No antigen is known for it.

During the collection period, no donor immune events like infections were recorded. V lost 4 bases and J lost 5, with 12 bases in between. Germline V lookup: CDR1 SGHRS, CDR2 YFSETQ. The CDR3 runs to 13 residues. Here immunoSEQ multiplex PCR was the method, and the copy in TCRdb shows in-frame clones only, minus some. The sample lists about 90,000 clones; 88% were seen once. Sequencing was carried out using blood. The chain is built from TRBV5-1 and TRBJ1-2; maybe TRBD1 (6 bases). The source of this sequence is a person aged 18 to 75 in good health. CDR3 nucleotides: TGCGCCAGCAGCAAGGACAGTTCTTATGGCTACACCTTC. Translating it yields CASSKDSSYGYTF.